One and the same sample provided the 6 T cell receptor beta chains below, sequenced in a study of human T cells and chemical hapten exposure. TCRdb fed the RACE reads into MiXCR, producing one record per CDR3 protein. Here the sample spans 190,000 or so distinct CDR3 sequences, roughly 30% being singletons. The sample's time point: pre-sensitization, week 0. This sample's treatment: therapeutic diphenylcyclopropenone sensitization with weekly scalp DPC. Here the sequenced sample was whole blood, taken in connection with sensitization to the hapten diphenylcyclopropenone (DPC). The receptors derive from a woman aged 30 to 39 with alopecia areata. Some clones in this sample may be carry-over from other donors' samples.

The genes are TRBV5-1 and TRBJ2-2; no clear D. The CDR3 loop spans 13 amino acids. Trimming took 2 bases from V and 10 from J, leaving 12 bases between them. CDR1 SGHRS and CDR2 YFSETQ come from the germline V gene. CDR3 in amino acids: CASSLGSRLELFF. Here the CDR3 DNA reads TGCGCCAGCAGCTTAGGGTCCCGGCTGGAGCTGTTTTTT.

A few counts support this clonotype. The genes are TRBV10-3 and TRBJ2-7, with 7 bases fitting TRBD1. Trimming took 3 bases from V and 0 from J; bases not matched to a gene: 2. CDR3 length: 14 amino acids. Germline values: CDR1 ENHRY, CDR2 SYGVKD. The CDR3 loop is CAISDDRVSYEQYF. In DNA, the CDR3 is TGTGCCATCAGTGACGACAGGGTCTCCTACGAGCAGTACTTC.

This chain's CDR3 is CASGLGARGKLFF. CDR3 nucleotide sequence: TGTGCTAGTGGTTTGGGCGCTCGAGGAAAACTGTTTTTT. This chain links TRBV12-5 with TRBJ1-4; D ambiguous. Germline-derived CDR1 and CDR2 are LGHNT and FRNRAP. V lost 1 base to trimming and J lost 10 bases, with 10 bases between them. This CDR3 spans 13 amino acids.

The rearrangement links TRBV20-1 to TRBJ1-6, with TRBD1 matching over 10 bases. Losses at the gene ends were 5 bases for V and 2 bases for J; bases not matched to a gene: 3. The germline V gene encodes CDR1 DFQATT and CDR2 SNEGSKA (reference sequence). This CDR3 is built from 15 residues. CDR3 in amino acids: CSASGTGAYNSPLHF. CDR3 coding DNA: TGCAGTGCTTCCGGGACAGGGGCCTATAATTCACCCCTCCACTTT.

The chain carries TRBV2 and TRBJ1-4, with D unclear. The V end was cut by 7 bases, the J end by 5 bases, with 2 bases between. Germline assignment: CDR1 SNHLY and CDR2 FYNNEI. The CDR3 runs 10 residues. In nucleotides, the CDR3 is TGTGCCAGCAAAAATGAAAAACTGTTTTTT. It encodes CASKNEKLFF. The full variable domain, completed using reference TRBV2 and TRBJ1-4, is EPEVTQTPSHQVTQMGQEVILRCVPISNHLYFYWYRQILGQKVEFLVSFYNNEISEKSEIFDDQFSVERPDGSNFTLKIRSTKLEDSAMYFCASKNEKLFFGSGTQLSVL.

This chain uses TRBV29-1 with TRBJ2-3; D possibly corresponds to TRBD1 (7 bases). The germline CDR1 and CDR2 sequences are SQVTM and ANQGSEA. CDR3 length equals 12 residues. The CDR3, as DNA: TGCAGTCTCAGGGGGAGGAGAGATACGCAGTATTTT. Translation: CSLRGRRDTQYF.